A selection of T cell receptor beta chains follows, all from one sample in a study of cytomegalovirus exposure and HLA in healthy donors. The protocol was immunoSEQ multiplex PCR, while the TCRdb copy is restricted to in-frame clones and leaves out a portion. The sample includes some 130,000 clones, 80% seen only once; the top ten take around 2.2%. Sequenced sample: PBMCs. These receptor sequences come from a man aged 25-45 years in good health and CMV-seronegative. CDR3s include the opening cysteine and the closing phenylalanine or tryptophan. Fields, in order: J gene, D gene, clone size, V gene, CDR3 DNA, CDR3 protein. The D gene is left open where the match is weak. The size field is filled for only some rows; it gives once, few, many or a size class.

j_gene: TRBJ1-2
d_gene: TRBD1
abundance: once
v_gene: TRBV29-1
CDR3nt: TGCAGCCATCACGGACAGGGGGTGGGGAGGGGCTACACCTTC
CDR3aa: CSHHGQGVGRGYTF

j_gene: TRBJ2-7
d_gene: TRBD2
abundance: NA
v_gene: TRBV30
CDR3nt: TGTGCCTGGAGTATAGCGGGAATTCTCGAGCAGTACTTC
CDR3aa: CAWSIAGILEQYF

j_gene: TRBJ2-1
d_gene: NA
abundance: NA
v_gene: TRBV9
CDR3nt: TGTGCCAGCAGCGTAGGAGGCGGGAAGTACAATGAGCAGTTCTTC
CDR3aa: CASSVGGGKYNEQFF

j_gene: TRBJ2-4
d_gene: NA
abundance: few
v_gene: TRBV6-6
CDR3nt: TGTGCCAGCAGTAGAACCGGGACTTCTACGTACTTC
CDR3aa: CASSRTGTSTYF

j_gene: TRBJ2-7
d_gene: NA
abundance: NA
v_gene: TRBV10-3
CDR3nt: TGTGCCATCAGTGACCAACGGACTGATTCCCGGCGAAAACGCCATTACGAGCAGTACTTC
CDR3aa: CAISDQRTDSRRKRHYEQYF

j_gene: TRBJ2-1
d_gene: TRBD1
abundance: NA
v_gene: TRBV11-2
CDR3nt: TGTGCCAGCAGTTTATTACAGGGGAGCAATGAGCAGTTCTTC
CDR3aa: CASSLLQGSNEQFF

j_gene: TRBJ2-5
d_gene: NA
abundance: NA
v_gene: TRBV12-5
CDR3nt: TGTGCTAGTGGTTTGGTGGAGGGGAAATTTGGGCGACAAGAGACCCAGTACTTC
CDR3aa: CASGLVEGKFGRQETQYF

j_gene: TRBJ2-1
d_gene: NA
abundance: NA
v_gene: TRBV11-2
CDR3nt: TGTGCCAGCAGCTTAGATCGAGGAGGTGAGCAGTTCTTC
CDR3aa: CASSLDRGGEQFF

j_gene: TRBJ1-2
d_gene: NA
abundance: NA
v_gene: TRBV5-4
CDR3nt: TGTGCCAGCAGCTTACCTCCCCCCCTCGTTAGAAGCCGGCGGGGCTACACCTTC
CDR3aa: CASSLPPPLVRSRRGYTF

j_gene: TRBJ2-7
d_gene: NA
abundance: NA
v_gene: TRBV6-5
CDR3nt: TGTGCCAGCATCGACTCTGCCGGGGAGGTCGCCTTC
CDR3aa: CASIDSAGEVAF

j_gene: TRBJ1-5
d_gene: TRBD1
abundance: once
v_gene: TRBV10-1
CDR3nt: TGCGCCAGCACGAAGGTCTCAGGTTTATACAGGGGCGGTCAGCCCCAGCATTTT
CDR3aa: CASTKVSGLYRGGQPQHF

j_gene: TRBJ1-2
d_gene: TRBD1
abundance: NA
v_gene: TRBV5-4
CDR3nt: TGTGCCAGCAGCGCCGGGACAGCCTATGGCTACACCTTC
CDR3aa: CASSAGTAYGYTF

j_gene: TRBJ2-2
d_gene: NA
abundance: NA
v_gene: TRBV19
CDR3nt: TGTGCCAGTACCACTCATCCACCCGGGGAGCTGTTTTTT
CDR3aa: CASTTHPPGELFF

j_gene: TRBJ2-5
d_gene: NA
abundance: NA
v_gene: TRBV19
CDR3nt: TGTGCCACTACAAAGGGGTACCAAGAGACCCAGTACTTC
CDR3aa: CATTKGYQETQYF

j_gene: TRBJ2-7
d_gene: TRBD2
abundance: NA
v_gene: TRBV6-1
CDR3nt: TGTGCCAGTTCTTCACTAGCGGGACTCTACGAGCAGTACTTC
CDR3aa: CASSSLAGLYEQYF

j_gene: TRBJ1-5
d_gene: NA
abundance: NA
v_gene: TRBV28
CDR3nt: TGTGCCAGCAGGACGGCGAGGTCCTATCAGCCCCAGCATTTT
CDR3aa: CASRTARSYQPQHF

j_gene: TRBJ2-7
d_gene: NA
abundance: NA
v_gene: TRBV6-1
CDR3nt: TGTGCCAGCATCGCGTACAGCCCCTACGAGCAGTACTTC
CDR3aa: CASIAYSPYEQYF

j_gene: TRBJ2-7
d_gene: TRBD2
abundance: NA
v_gene: TRBV5-1
CDR3nt: TGCGCCAGCAGCAACCCGGGACTAGCGGCCTACGAGCAGTACTTC
CDR3aa: CASSNPGLAAYEQYF

j_gene: TRBJ2-7
d_gene: NA
abundance: NA
v_gene: TRBV27
CDR3nt: TGTGCCAGCAGTTCCTACGACTACGAGCAGTACTTC
CDR3aa: CASSSYDYEQYF

j_gene: TRBJ2-1
d_gene: TRBD2
abundance: NA
v_gene: TRBV15
CDR3nt: TGTGCCACCAGCAGAGGTAGCGGGAGATTCGATGAGCAGTTCTTC
CDR3aa: CATSRGSGRFDEQFF

j_gene: TRBJ1-5
d_gene: NA
abundance: NA
v_gene: TRBV4-1
CDR3nt: TGCGCCAGCAGCCAAGACGAGATTAGCAATCAGCCCCAGCATTTT
CDR3aa: CASSQDEISNQPQHF

j_gene: TRBJ2-5
d_gene: NA
abundance: once
v_gene: TRBV28
CDR3nt: TGTGCCAGCAGTTTCATCACCGACAGGCGGACCCAGTACTTC
CDR3aa: CASSFITDRRTQYF

j_gene: TRBJ1-4
d_gene: NA
abundance: NA
v_gene: TRBV5-4
CDR3nt: TGTGCCAGCAGCTTGGCCGTGGGAGGGACGGAAAAACTGTTTTTT
CDR3aa: CASSLAVGGTEKLFF

j_gene: TRBJ2-2
d_gene: NA
abundance: once
v_gene: TRBV12-5
CDR3nt: TGTGCTAGTGGTTTGGTACCGGGCACCGGGGAGCTGTTTTTT
CDR3aa: CASGLVPGTGELFF

j_gene: TRBJ1-5
d_gene: NA
abundance: NA
v_gene: TRBV19
CDR3nt: TGTGCCAGGCAGATAAGCAATCAGCCCCAGCATTTT
CDR3aa: CARQISNQPQHF

j_gene: TRBJ1-1
d_gene: NA
abundance: NA
v_gene: TRBV7-2
CDR3nt: TGTGCCAGCAGCCACAGGATTAACACTGAAGCTTTCTTT
CDR3aa: CASSHRINTEAFF

j_gene: TRBJ2-1
d_gene: NA
abundance: NA
v_gene: TRBV7-8
CDR3nt: TGTGCCAGCAGCTTCTCTCTTTTCACCACCTCAACTTCCTACAATGAGCAGTTCTTC
CDR3aa: CASSFSLFTTSTSYNEQFF

j_gene: TRBJ2-1
d_gene: TRBD2
abundance: NA
v_gene: TRBV2
CDR3nt: TGTGCCAGCAGTGAAGGGGGACTAGCGGGAGTAGGTGAGCAGTTCTTC
CDR3aa: CASSEGGLAGVGEQFF

j_gene: TRBJ2-1
d_gene: NA
abundance: NA
v_gene: TRBV13
CDR3nt: TGTGCCAGCAGCCCCCTTCCCCCTCGCGATGAGCAGTTCTTC
CDR3aa: CASSPLPPRDEQFF

j_gene: TRBJ1-1
d_gene: NA
abundance: NA
v_gene: TRBV15
CDR3nt: TGTGCCACCAGCAGAGCGGCAGGGCTGTTGAACACTGAAGCTTTCTTT
CDR3aa: CATSRAAGLLNTEAFF

j_gene: TRBJ2-7
d_gene: TRBD2
abundance: NA
v_gene: TRBV5-4
CDR3nt: TGTGCCAGCAGCCACGGAGGGACTAGATCCTACGAGCAGTACTTC
CDR3aa: CASSHGGTRSYEQYF

j_gene: TRBJ1-1
d_gene: TRBD1
abundance: NA
v_gene: TRBV11-1
CDR3nt: TGTGCCAGCAGCTTAGGGACAGGGTGGTACGGAGCTTTCTTT
CDR3aa: CASSLGTGWYGAFF

j_gene: TRBJ2-3
d_gene: TRBD2
abundance: once
v_gene: TRBV30
CDR3nt: TGTGCCTGGAGTCCGGGACTAGCGGGAGATACGCAGTATTTT
CDR3aa: CAWSPGLAGDTQYF

j_gene: TRBJ2-5
d_gene: TRBD1
abundance: NA
v_gene: TRBV15
CDR3nt: TGTGCCACCAGCGTAAACAGGGGGTCAGAGACCCAGTACTTC
CDR3aa: CATSVNRGSETQYF

j_gene: TRBJ1-5
d_gene: TRBD1
abundance: NA
v_gene: TRBV7-8
CDR3nt: TGTGCCAGCAGCAGACGGACAGGGCTAAAGGGGCCCCAGCATTTT
CDR3aa: CASSRRTGLKGPQHF

j_gene: TRBJ1-2
d_gene: TRBD1
abundance: few
v_gene: TRBV7-9
CDR3nt: TGTGCCAGCAGCTCGTATGACAGGGCCTATGGCTACACCTTC
CDR3aa: CASSSYDRAYGYTF

j_gene: TRBJ2-3
d_gene: NA
abundance: few
v_gene: TRBV6-1
CDR3nt: TGTGCCAGCAGTGAAAGTGTAGACACCACAGATACGCAGTATTTT
CDR3aa: CASSESVDTTDTQYF

j_gene: TRBJ2-5
d_gene: TRBD1
abundance: NA
v_gene: TRBV19
CDR3nt: TGTGCCAGTAGTATAGCCGGGACAGGACAAGAGACCCAGTACTTC
CDR3aa: CASSIAGTGQETQYF

j_gene: TRBJ2-7
d_gene: NA
abundance: NA
v_gene: TRBV27
CDR3nt: TGTGCCAGCAGTGAGGCAGGGTTCGCCGAGCAGTACTTC
CDR3aa: CASSEAGFAEQYF

j_gene: TRBJ2-1
d_gene: NA
abundance: once
v_gene: TRBV9
CDR3nt: TGTGCCAGCAGCGTAGTTGGGAGCTCCTACAATGAGCAGTTCTTC
CDR3aa: CASSVVGSSYNEQFF

j_gene: TRBJ2-7
d_gene: NA
abundance: NA
v_gene: TRBV15
CDR3nt: TGTGCCACCAGCCGCCATACGGGTTTTCCCTCCTCCGAGCAGTACTTC
CDR3aa: CATSRHTGFPSSEQYF

j_gene: TRBJ2-1
d_gene: TRBD1
abundance: NA
v_gene: TRBV28
CDR3nt: TGTGCCAGCAGATCTATCCAGGGGGCGCTTTACAATGAGCAGTTCTTC
CDR3aa: CASRSIQGALYNEQFF

j_gene: TRBJ2-5
d_gene: TRBD2
abundance: NA
v_gene: TRBV9
CDR3nt: TGTGCCAGCAGCGTAGGACTAGCGGGAGTAGGAGAGACCCAGTACTTC
CDR3aa: CASSVGLAGVGETQYF

j_gene: TRBJ1-1
d_gene: TRBD1
abundance: NA
v_gene: TRBV7-2
CDR3nt: TGTGCCAGCGCCCGGGACAGAAACACTGAAGCTTTCTTT
CDR3aa: CASARDRNTEAFF

j_gene: TRBJ1-2
d_gene: NA
abundance: NA
v_gene: TRBV6-5
CDR3nt: TGTGCCAGCAGTTACTCGAGACAGTCAGACTATGGCTACACCTTC
CDR3aa: CASSYSRQSDYGYTF

j_gene: TRBJ2-5
d_gene: TRBD1
abundance: NA
v_gene: TRBV15
CDR3nt: TGTGCCACCAGCGTCAGAGGCAGGGGGGAGACCCAGTACTTC
CDR3aa: CATSVRGRGETQYF